This TCR beta chain was captured in a study of T cells after yellow fever vaccination (dated by TCRdb to between 2018 and 2021). For the wider study: Libraries from fractions with low cell numbers were prepared with the SMART-Seq v4 Ultra Low Input RNA kit. Two healthy male donors made up the cohort, one aged 18 to 29 years and the other aged 30 to 40 years. To track T-cell clones before and after primary and booster YFV17D yellow fever vaccination, bulk TCR alpha and beta repertoires were sequenced longitudinally. Blood samples were taken at several timepoints before and after primary and secondary immunization, and bulk PBMC replicates and cell subsets were isolated. Findings and caveats that apply to the study as a whole: The secondary T-cell response was weaker than the primary response but faster, peaking on day 5 instead of day 15. A small share of clonotypes was detected in both CD4 and CD8 compartments, with the overlap likely arising from convergent recombination. Because the study included only a couple of donors, the extent to which the findings can be generalized is limited. FACS-sorted repertoires could contain abundant contaminating clonotypes from the bulk population, so computational filtering was required. After the booster, most clones that had expanded after primary vaccination were detected again (around 97% of CD4 and roughly nine tenths of CD8), suggesting broad maintenance of memory.

Sequencing was performed on an Illumina NovaSeq 6000. Synthesis of TCR cDNA relied on 5'RACE template switching, a step that introduced a universal primer site along with unique molecular identifiers. Priming of cDNA synthesis was performed from both the TCR alpha and TCR beta constant segments. Two PCR steps were used to amplify libraries, with sample barcodes and sequencing adapters being added in the second step. Libraries were sequenced on Illumina HiSeq 2500 (2x100 bp) or NovaSeq (2x150 bp). In the paper's pipeline: Reads were demultiplexed and collapsed into UMI consensus sequences with MIGEC, and V(D)J alignment was performed with MiXCR. Vaccine-responding clonotypes were identified with edgeR using replicate PBMC samples, with FDR below 0.01 and a log2 fold change above 5 up to day 15 being required. Each bulk clonotype was labeled CD4 or CD8 based on which sequenced repertoire, CD4 or CD8, contained the clonotype at higher abundance. The raw public data were reprocessed by TCRdb itself: fastp quality trimming at Q25, MiXCR clonotype calling, in-frame beta chains only. Every entry covers one CDR3 protein and lists the most common genes and DNA from its rows. Here the V and J calls rest on TCRdb's processing, not on the authors' analysis. The sample table records approximately 450,000 distinct CDR3 sequences; about 17% of these occur just once. The leading ten clones occupy roughly 19% of the sample.

Only a few counts were recorded for this clonotype. The clone's antigen remains unknown. No much larger clonotype is one base removed from it; base qualities were not supplied. The treatment or condition label of this sample denotes: live attenuated yellow fever vaccine strain. At each blood-draw timepoint, two biological replicates of bulk PBMCs were collected. A standard Ficoll-Paque protocol was used to isolate PBMCs from peripheral blood. RNA was extracted with TriZol from bulk PBMCs, CD4 and CD8 fractions, and dextramer-positive and dextramer-negative fractions. CDR1 DFQATT and CDR2 SNEGSKA are derived from the germline V gene (reference sequence). V and J lose 7 bases and 2 bases, and a span of 11 bases separates them. Spanning cysteine to phenylalanine, the CDR3 consists of 12 amino acids. Of the read, only the CDR3 DNA is kept; its 36 bases are in frame from base 1.

This TCR was sampled from a man aged 18 to 29 who received the YFV17D yellow fever vaccine. The sequence links TRBV20-1 to TRBJ2-5; the D gene assignment is ambiguous. The starting material was PBMCs, obtained before the yellow fever booster vaccination. The CDR3 is CSVVENQETQYF. The nucleotides are TGCAGTGTTGTGGAGAATCAAGAGACCCAGTACTTC.